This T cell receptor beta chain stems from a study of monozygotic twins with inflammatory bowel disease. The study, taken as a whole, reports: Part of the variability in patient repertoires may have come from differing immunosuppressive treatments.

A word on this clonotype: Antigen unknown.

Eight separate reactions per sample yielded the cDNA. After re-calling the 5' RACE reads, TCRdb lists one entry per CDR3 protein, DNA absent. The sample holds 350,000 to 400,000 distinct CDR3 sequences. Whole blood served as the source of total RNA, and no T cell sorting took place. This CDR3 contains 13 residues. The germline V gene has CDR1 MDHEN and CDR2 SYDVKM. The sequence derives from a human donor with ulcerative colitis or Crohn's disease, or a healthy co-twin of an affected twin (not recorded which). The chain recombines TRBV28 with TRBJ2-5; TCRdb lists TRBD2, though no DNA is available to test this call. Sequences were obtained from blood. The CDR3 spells CASSPSAKETQYF.